What follows are 4 T cell receptor beta chains derived from one specimen sequenced in a study of T-cell reconstitution after alpha-beta-depleted transplantation in children. Preparation of the TCRbeta library used unique molecular identifiers. TCRdb redid the calling of the PCR reads with MiXCR, one entry per CDR3 protein. The table shows a few hundred thousand distinct CDR3 sequences, with 20% to 30% occurring only once. Material: PBMCs, obtained before TCRalphabeta/CD19-depleted stem cell transplant. The receptors were sampled from a boy under three years old with Wiskott-Aldrich syndrome, due to receive a stem cell transplant.

The V call is TRBV20-1, the J call TRBJ2-3, with TRBD2 matching 10 bases. The germline gives CDR1 DFQATT, CDR2 SNEGSKA (reference sequence). This CDR3 spans 13 amino acids. Trimming at V came to 4 bases and at J to 6 bases, leaving 4 bases not matched to a gene. The CDR3 region is CSATASGSDTQYF. The CDR3, as DNA: TGCAGTGCTACAGCTAGCGGGAGCGATACGCAGTATTTT.

Only a few counts were recorded for this clonotype. V usage is TRBV25-1 and J usage is TRBJ2-2, with D unclear. CDR3 length: 12 residues. Per germline, CDR1 MGHDK and CDR2 SYGVNS. Deletions cut 1 base from V and 7 bases from J, with 4 bases between. The chain's CDR3 is CASSELGGELFF. CDR3 in DNA: TGTGCCAGCAGTGAATTAGGCGGGGAGCTGTTTTTT. Based on the CDR3 plus reference TRBV25-1 and TRBJ2-2, the full variable domain is EADIYQTPRYLVIGTGKKITLECSQTMGHDKMYWYQQDPGMELHLIHYSYGVNSTEKGDLSSESTVSRIRTEHFPLTLESARPSHTSQYLCASSELGGELFFGEGSRLTVL.

V gene TRBV5-1 combines with J gene TRBJ2-7; D ambiguous. CDR1 SGHRS and CDR2 YFSETQ come from the germline V gene. Trimming removed 5 bases from V and 4 bases from J, with 16 bases in between. This CDR3 contains 14 residues. The CDR3 protein is CASRYGSTTYEQYF. The DNA for the CDR3 is TGCGCCAGCAGATACGGGTCAACAACGTACGAGCAGTACTTC.

This clonotype was counted only a few times. This chain connects TRBV4-2 to TRBJ2-4, with D possibly being TRBD1 or TRBD2 (5 bases each). Trimming took 2 bases from V and 0 from J, leaving 11 bases between them. There are 16 residues in the CDR3. Germline CDR1 reads LGHNA; CDR2 reads YNFKEQ. CDR3 in DNA: TGTGCCAGCAGCCAAACCGGGACGAGAGCCAAAAACATTCAGTACTTC. It is translated as CASSQTGTRAKNIQYF.